This T cell receptor beta chain was captured by sequencing in a study of shared clonotypes between healthy human individuals (dated by TCRdb to the early 2020s). In the study overall: The cohort included a few men and a couple of women between 18 and 49 years of age. To estimate repertoire size and how much clonotype sharing occurs between individuals, the study deeply sequenced the blood TCR repertoires of about five healthy adults. Different laboratories and diverse techniques were used to prepare libraries and sequence TCR repertoires, to increase sequencing depth and limit assay-specific biases. Leukapheresis yielded between about 0.9 and 9.5 billion PBMCs per donor. Broad study findings and their caveats: Sampling was restricted to blood, and TCR repertoires in tissue are likely to differ from TCR repertoires in blood. Based on pairwise subsampling, the degree of clonotype sharing among donors was expected to be affected by sequencing depth. The small number of donors limited the genetic and exposure-history diversity represented.

The CDR3 has 13 amino acids, counting the end cysteine and phenylalanine. Only the CDR3 DNA stays, 39 bases, in frame from base 1. CDR1 SGHNT and CDR2 YYREEE were looked up in the germline V gene (reference sequence). Relative to germline, V is 4 bases shorter and J is 4 bases shorter, with 12 bases between their ends. Turning to this clone: The clone's antigen remains unknown. No clone much larger than this one lies a single base away; base qualities are absent.

Using the deep immunoSEQ assay, multiplex PCR amplified TCR CDR3 regions from genomic DNA. For each cell subset, the extracted genomic DNA was distributed evenly across all wells of several immunoSEQ 96-well plates, and each plate served as one replicate. Each replicate PCR for unsorted PBMC received roughly 0.3 ug genomic DNA, equal to tens of thousands of T cell genomes. Genomic DNA from unsorted PBMC was sequenced over ten immunoSEQ deep assay plates. Purified libraries were quantified with a Qubit 3.0 fluorometer, sized on a Bioanalyzer 2100, and re-quantified with the KAPA Library Quantification kit. A separate single-read 150-cycle Illumina NextSeq 550 flow cell was used to sequence each immunoSEQ 96-well plate. The authors' analysis ran thus. Because the immunoSEQ output held only junctional sequences and lacked quality scores, the filtering could not match the filtering applied to full-length reads. Sequences were annotated with PyIR, a Python wrapper for IgBLAST v1.9, using IMGT germline references to assign V/J genes and CDR3. Reads were removed for weak V/J assignments (E-value above 1e-6), missing CDR3, stop codons, out-of-frame junctions, or ambiguous translated residues. A V3J clonotype was defined by an identical inferred V gene, J gene, and CDR3 amino acid sequence. To compute the percentage overlap between repertoires, the number of shared unique clonotypes was divided by the size of the smaller repertoire. Repertoire richness was assessed with RTK rarefaction, the Chao1 estimator, and Recon v2.1 estimates of unobserved clonotypes. TCRdb mirrors the immuneACCESS table, restricted to in-frame sequences. Some clones are absent from its copies; in checked studies, under half trace to an unresolved V gene, and the reason for the others is unknown. V and J calls and clone size are those listed in that table; D and trimming were worked out from the DNA. This sample lists fewer than 550,000 clones; about 75% were detected once. The ten largest make up approximately 12% of the sample.

Healthy HIV-negative adults with no recently reported acute infections or vaccinations were included as donors. All donors were Caucasian adults living in Nashville, Tennessee, USA. For unsorted samples, around 90 million PBMCs were counted, and genomic DNA was extracted using the QIAamp DNA Blood Mini kit. After blood collection by leukapheresis, PBMCs were isolated using Ficoll-Histopaque density gradient centrifugation and then cryopreserved in the vapor phase of liquid nitrogen. Specimen: PBMCs. This TCR came from a woman in her 40s in good health. Some clones in this sample may be carry-over from other donors' samples. The sequence joins TRBV5-4 to TRBJ2-7; the best D guess is TRBD2, with 5 bases matching. The nucleotide sequence reads as follows: TGTGCCAGCAGCCCCATTCGAGGGTACGAGCAGTACTTC. Its coded protein is CASSPIRGYEQYF. Outside the CDR3, residues come from the reference TRBV5-4 and TRBJ2-7 proteins, so the full variable domain is: ETGVTQSPTHLIKTRGQQVTLRCSSQSGHNTVSWYQQALGQGPQFIFQYYREEENGRGNFPPRFSGLQFPNYSSELNVNALELDDSALYLCASSPIRGYEQYFGPGTRLTVT.